This TCR beta chain was sequenced during a study of OX40 agonist ivuxolimab in advanced cancers. Background on the whole study: Ivuxolimab was an agonistic, fully human IgG2 monoclonal antibody directed against OX40 (CD134), a costimulatory receptor. Intravenous ivuxolimab was administered to patients every 2 weeks at six dose levels: 0.01, 0.1, 0.3, 1.5, 3 and 10 mg/kg. Among the roughly 52 dose-escalation patients, about 20 had hepatocellular carcinoma, 15 or so melanoma, 9 renal cell carcinoma and 9 head and neck cancer. In the dose-escalation cohort, 70% to 85% of patients were male, and the mean age was roughly 60 years with a range of about 20 to 79. Prior anti-PD-1, anti-PD-L1 or anti-CTLA-4 therapy was permitted, and checkpoint inhibitors had been received by about 36% of dose-escalation patients. Partial responses occurred in three dose-escalation patients, of whom one had hepatocellular carcinoma and two had cutaneous melanoma. Peripheral TCRbeta sequencing aimed to test whether ivuxolimab altered TCR sequence diversity and caused clonal T-cell expansion. The paper covers the monotherapy dose-escalation part of the phase I ivuxolimab trial, which included N ≈ 50 patients.

For sequencing of the TCRbeta CDR3 region, genomic DNA was extracted from the sorted cells. TCRbeta CDR3 regions were sequenced using the immunoSEQ Assay. The table was pulled from immuneACCESS by TCRdb, which kept in-frame rearrangements only. Such tables lose some clones; where checked, under half of the loss comes from unresolved V genes, and the rest has no known cause. The sample contains 20,000 to 25,000 clones, about 88% of them found a single time. Of the sample, about 35% falls within the top ten clones. Deletion took 4 bases off V and 4 bases off J, with a span of 16 bases between the germline ends. The CDR3 runs 16 amino acids, cysteine and phenylalanine included. CDR3 DNA only is kept here, 48 bases in frame from base 1. Taken from the germline V gene, the CDR1 and CDR2 loops are MNHNS and SASEGT. Patients with a history of autoimmune disease or receiving systemic immunosuppression were excluded from the trial. Peripheral blood for TCR sequencing was collected from all dose cohorts at baseline, on cycle 4 day 1, and on cycle 7 day 1. The samples were drawn from a first-in-human, open-label, multicenter phase I dose-escalation trial of ivuxolimab. Adults with locally advanced or metastatic melanoma, renal cell carcinoma, hepatocellular carcinoma or head and neck squamous cell carcinoma were enrolled in the trial. Before TCR sequencing, CD4+ T cells and CD8+ T cells from peripheral blood were sorted into separate populations.

General study outcomes and caveats: At doses from 0.1 to 3.0 mg/kg, clonal expansion was seen in both CD4+ and CD8+ blood T cells between baseline and week 6. Low levels of normalized T-cell clonal expansion were also seen in some patients who did not respond. In the 0.1-3.0 mg/kg groups, partial responders were among the patients with the lowest normalized peripheral clonal expansion, particularly in CD8+ T cells. Antigen specificity was not determined for the clonally expanded peripheral T cells. After ivuxolimab, expanded clones were on average more numerous among CD8+ T cells than among CD4+ T cells.

A word on this clone: What this receptor recognizes is not known. No base quality values were provided; no much bigger clone lies one nucleotide off.

The chain links TRBV6-1 with TRBJ2-2; tentative D gene TRBD1, with 6 bases matching. Sample: CD4+ or CD8+ T cells sorted from blood, taken in a trial of the OX40 agonist ivuxolimab. The sequence derives from an adult with an advanced solid tumor such as melanoma, head and neck, liver or kidney cancer. The CDR3 reads CASSAPGTTSTGELFF. The sequenced DNA is TGTGCCAGCAGTGCCCCAGGGACAACGAGCACCGGGGAGCTGTTTTTT.